Below are 4 T cell receptor beta chains sequenced from a single sample in a study of T cell responses to AZD1222 COVID-19 vaccine (dated by TCRdb to the early 2020s). The sample's time point label, in plain terms: baseline before first vaccination. Library preparation was by the immunoSEQ multiplex PCR assay. TCRdb took this table from immuneACCESS and kept in-frame rearrangements with V and J called. Such tables lack part of the clones; where checked against another copy, unresolved V genes explain under half of the gap, and the rest is unexplained. Within this sample are 150,000 or so clones, with about nine tenths of them counted one time only. The ten largest account for approximately 17% of the sample. This specimen consisted of peripheral blood, obtained on day 0 of AZD1222 vaccination. The receptors shown here come from an adult in good health.

Written as DNA, the CDR3 is TGTGCCAGTACATTGAACACTGAAGCTTTCTTT. Translated: CASTLNTEAFF. The chain is built from TRBV6-5 and TRBJ1-1; D gene uncertain. Germline loops: CDR1 MNHEY, CDR2 SVGAGI. CDR3 length equals 11 residues. V was trimmed by 9 bases and J by 0 bases, leaving 5 bases between them.

The chain joins TRBV28 to TRBJ1-2, with 7 bases that match TRBD1. Trimming cost V 3 bases and J 6 bases; bases outside gene matches: 7. In germline, CDR1 is MDHEN, CDR2 SYDVKM. The CDR3 has 14 residues. Written as DNA, the CDR3 is TGTGCCAGCAGTTTCGGTGACAGGGAGAATGGCTACACCTTC. Protein sequence: CASSFGDRENGYTF.

This clone was found once. This same CDR3 is encoded by further DNA sequences in the sample. The CDR3 is CASSRQPNTEAFF. The CDR3, as DNA: TGTGCCAGCAGCAGACAACCGAACACTGAAGCTTTCTTT. The chain combines TRBV6-5 with TRBJ1-1, with unresolved D. Trimming left V 6 bases short and J 1 base short, with 9 bases between. Germline CDR1 MNHEY, CDR2 SVGAGI. CDR3 length equals 13 residues.

The chain uses TRBV3-1 (or the pseudogene TRBV3-2) and TRBJ1-3; perhaps TRBD1 as D (6 bases). CDR3 length equals 16 residues. Trimming left V 4 bases short and J 0 bases short, with 13 bases between. Germline V CDR1 and CDR2: LGHDT, YNNKEL (reference sequence). For the CDR3, the DNA is TGTGCCAGCAGCCGAGAAACAGGGCACTCTGGAAACACCATATATTTT. Translated: CASSRETGHSGNTIYF.